A selection of T cell receptor beta chains follows, all from one sample in a study of T cell responses to AZD1222 COVID-19 vaccine. Using immunoSEQ multiplex PCR, the repertoire was profiled, and TCRdb retains in-frame clones only, with some absent. This table has about 130,000 clones, about 91% appearing once. This material consisted of peripheral blood, taken 28 days after the second AZD1222 dose. The receptor source for this set is an adult who received the AZD1222 COVID-19 vaccine. Each CDR3 is given with its conserved first and last residue. A D gene is named only where the DNA matches it firmly. Size values are once, few and many counts, or a class for expanded clones, and some rows have none.

clone size	V gene	J gene	D gene	CDR3 DNA	CDR3 protein
-	TRBV7-2	TRBJ1-1	-	TGTGCCAGCAGCTTAGGGCGCCAGAACACTGAAGCTTTCTTT	CASSLGRQNTEAFF
-	TRBV7-9	TRBJ2-1	-	TGTGCCAGCAGGAGACAGGAGCCCAACAATGAGCAGTTCTTC	CASRRQEPNNEQFF
-	TRBV5-1	TRBJ1-1	-	TGCGCCAGCAGCTTGGAGGTCGGCACAAGGAACACTGAAGCTTTCTTT	CASSLEVGTRNTEAFF
-	TRBV10-3	TRBJ2-3	-	TGTGCCATCAGTGAACCAGGACTGAGCACAGATACGCAGTATTTT	CAISEPGLSTDTQYF
-	TRBV29-1	TRBJ2-6	-	TGCAGCGTTACTAGACAGACTGGGGCCAACGTCCTGACTTTC	CSVTRQTGANVLTF
-	TRBV6-5	TRBJ2-3	-	TGTGCCATCCGTCTAAGGCCCAAAGGCACAGATACGCAGTATTTT	CAIRLRPKGTDTQYF
-	TRBV7-6	TRBJ1-5	-	TGTGCCAGCCCCTGGAGAGGGGACGGCAATCAGCCCCAGCATTTT	CASPWRGDGNQPQHF
few	TRBV7-2	TRBJ2-1	TRBD2	TGTGCCAGCAGCTCTTCCCCGGGACTAGCGACCTCCTACAATGAGCAGTTCTTC	CASSSSPGLATSYNEQFF
-	TRBV30	TRBJ2-7	-	TGTGCCTGGAGTAGGGCAGATAGACCCTACGAGCAGTACTTC	CAWSRADRPYEQYF
-	TRBV9	TRBJ2-1	-	TGTGCCAGCAGCGCGATCGGGAGTAGCTCCTACAATGAGCAGTTCTTC	CASSAIGSSSYNEQFF
-	TRBV3-1/TRBV3-2	TRBJ2-2	-	TGTGCCAGCAGCCAGGCCATCCGGGAGAACACCGGGGAGCTGTTTTTT	CASSQAIRENTGELFF
-	TRBV5-1	TRBJ2-2	-	TGCGCCAGCAGCCAACAGGGTGCAGCGAACACCGGGGAGCTGTTTTTT	CASSQQGAANTGELFF
-	TRBV7-9	TRBJ2-1	-	TGTGCCAGCAGCGCCCACGAATATGAGCAGTTCTTC	CASSAHEYEQFF
-	TRBV9	TRBJ2-5	-	TGTGCCAGCAGCTATGGGAACGGGGGAGGCCAAGAGACCCAGTACTTC	CASSYGNGGGQETQYF
-	TRBV5-1	TRBJ1-6	-	TGCGCCAGCAGCCTTGGTCGGCAGGGTGTGGAATCACCCCTCCACTTT	CASSLGRQGVESPLHF
-	TRBV19	TRBJ1-2	-	TGTGCCAGTAGTATTATTGGCTTTAACTATGGCTACACCTTC	CASSIIGFNYGYTF
-	TRBV7-9	TRBJ1-1	-	TGTGCCAGCAGCTGGCCGTTAGTGCCAGCTTTCTTT	CASSWPLVPAFF
-	TRBV5-1	TRBJ1-1	-	TGCGCCAGCAGTTCCCAAGCAGGGGATTTGAACACTGAAGCTTTCTTT	CASSSQAGDLNTEAFF
once	TRBV19	TRBJ1-1	TRBD1	TGTGCCAGTAGTAAGGAGGGCAGGGGGAACACTGAAACTTTCTTT	CASSKEGRGNTETFF
-	TRBV7-6	TRBJ1-3	-	TGTGCCAGCAGCTTAGGCTGGGGAACTCTGGGGAACACCATATATTTT	CASSLGWGTLGNTIYF
once	TRBV24-1	TRBJ1-5	-	TGTGCCACCGGCAAATGGTTATCGGGCCCTACTGATCAGCCCCAGCATTTT	CATGKWLSGPTDQPQHF
once	TRBV5-4	TRBJ1-4	-	TGTGCCAGCAGCTCTGGGTTGGGGGGGAAGGCTAATGAAAAACTGTTTTTT	CASSSGLGGKANEKLFF
-	TRBV5-1	TRBJ1-2	-	TGCGCCAGCAGCTTGAGTTTACGGCCTGATGGCTACACCTTC	CASSLSLRPDGYTF
-	TRBV7-2	TRBJ2-1	TRBD2	TGTGCCAGCAGCTTAGCTTTCAGCGGGAGCCTCTCCTACAATGAGCAGTTCTTC	CASSLAFSGSLSYNEQFF
-	TRBV5-6	TRBJ1-6	TRBD1	TGTGCCAGCAGCTCCATGGGACAGGGCAATTCACCCCTCCACTTT	CASSSMGQGNSPLHF
-	TRBV5-1	TRBJ2-3	TRBD1	TGCGCCAGCAGCTTGGCCGGGACAGGCCCAGATACGCAGTATTTT	CASSLAGTGPDTQYF
few	TRBV7-9	TRBJ1-1	-	TGTGCCAGCAGGCGAGATTATGGGGGGACTGAAGCTTTCTTT	CASRRDYGGTEAFF
-	TRBV9	TRBJ1-5	-	TGTGCCAGCAGCGCCTCATATAGCAATCAGCCCCAGCATTTT	CASSASYSNQPQHF
once	TRBV6-6	TRBJ2-2	-	TGTGCCAGCAGTTACCGGCAGGCGTCCACCGGGGAGCTGTTTTTT	CASSYRQASTGELFF
-	TRBV5-8	TRBJ2-3	-	TGTGCCAGCAGCATCTCCACAGATACGCAGTATTTT	CASSISTDTQYF
-	TRBV10-3	TRBJ2-5	-	TGTGCCATCAGCCGGGGGGCGGGAGAGACCCAGTACTTC	CAISRGAGETQYF
-	TRBV19	TRBJ2-1	-	TGTGCCAGTAGTTATTGGACCCTCAGCTCCTACAATGAGCAGTTCTTC	CASSYWTLSSYNEQFF
once	TRBV6-6	TRBJ2-1	TRBD2	TGTGCCAGCACCTTAGCGGGAGGATACAATGAGCAGTTCTTC	CASTLAGGYNEQFF
-	TRBV5-4	TRBJ1-1	TRBD1	TGTGCCAGCAGCCTCCAGCTTGGACAGGGCACTGAAGCTTTCTTT	CASSLQLGQGTEAFF
-	TRBV30	TRBJ1-4	TRBD1	TGTGCCTGGAGCGCGACAGGGGGAAGGGAAAAACTGTTTTTT	CAWSATGGREKLFF
-	TRBV11-3	TRBJ2-5	-	TGTGCCAGCAGCTTGGGCGTGGGCGGACAAATACAAGAGACCCAGCACTTC	CASSLGVGGQIQETQHF
-	TRBV28	TRBJ2-3	-	TGTGCCAGCAGTTTCTCTGCAGACATCACAGATACGCAGTATTTT	CASSFSADITDTQYF
-	TRBV2	TRBJ1-5	-	TGTGCCAGCAGCCGCGGTCGGAGCAATCAGCCCCAGCATTTT	CASSRGRSNQPQHF
-	TRBV6-5	TRBJ1-1	-	TGTGCCAGCAGCGTTGGGGGGGGATCAATAGAAGCTTTCTTT	CASSVGGGSIEAFF
-	TRBV11-3	TRBJ2-5	-	TGTGCCAGCAGCAGTAACAGGGAGGGGACCCAGTACTTC	CASSSNREGTQYF
-	TRBV24-1	TRBJ2-7	-	TGTGCCACCACCCTCCGGCAGCCTTGGGAGCAGTACTTC	CATTLRQPWEQYF
few	TRBV5-1	TRBJ2-1	TRBD2	TGCGCCAGCAGCTTGGCTACGGGAGGATACAATGAGCAGTTCTTC	CASSLATGGYNEQFF
-	TRBV20-1	TRBJ1-6	-	TGCAGTGCTAGTTCCGGGGGCGGTATCAGTTCACCCCTCCACTTT	CSASSGGGISSPLHF
-	TRBV12-3/TRBV12-4	TRBJ1-2	-	TGTGCCAGCAAAAGGGACAACTATGGCTACACCTTC	CASKRDNYGYTF
-	TRBV3-1/TRBV3-2	TRBJ1-2	TRBD1	TGTGCCAGCAGCCCCCTGGACAGGGCCTATGGCTACACCTTC	CASSPLDRAYGYTF